This T cell receptor beta chain is from a study of read filtering for tumor transcriptome and immune sequencing. Study information: RNA-seq yielded only about 75 to 1,400 TCR reads, IR-seq about 3.5 to 11 million.

This library used 300 to 450 ng RNA and molecular barcoded adaptors spanning alpha/delta and beta/gamma chains. In TCRdb, the reads were re-called with MiXCR into one record per CDR3 protein. The sample lists some 140,000 distinct CDR3 sequences; less than 15% were seen once. Study-wide results and limits: In IR-seq, single-read clonotypes were roughly 82% of clonotypes but around 3.4% of reads. Even smaller IR-seq throughput identified most shared clonotypes.

Germline V gene lookup returns CDR1 SGHTA and CDR2 FQGNSA. With 1 base clipped from V and 2 bases from J, the junction kept 7 bases outside the gene matches. The CDR3 has 17 amino acids. This clonotype was seen ten or more times. The target antigen is unknown. The chain is built from TRBV7-2 and TRBJ2-5; TRBD2 matches at 10 bases. The clonotype originates from a donor older than 35 with multiple myeloma. The sample comprised a population of CD138-negative cells sorted from bone marrow. In DNA form, the CDR3 reads TGTGCCAGCAGCTTAGGACCCGGACTAGCGGTACAAGAGACCCAGTACTTC. Its translation is CASSLGPGLAVQETQYF.